This T cell receptor beta chain derives from a study of beta chain features in type 1 diabetes. General study results and limits: Type 1 diabetes patients had fewer VDJ junction insertions and more deletions. A moderate, significant TCRB CDR3 shortening appeared in type 1 diabetes across four CD4+ subsets.

The authors reverse transcribed all of the isolated RNA, so sequencing captured expressed TCRB transcripts. Method: immunoSEQ multiplex PCR; TCRdb's copy keeps in-frame clones and lacks some. The table lists 150,000 to 200,000 clones, about 9.1% of them singletons. To note about this clone: The target antigen is unknown.

The clonotype comes from a woman aged 18-30 years in good health. The source material was central memory CD4+ T cells from blood.

This chain's CDR3 is CASSPDTEAFF. CDR3 DNA sequence: TGTGCCAGCAGCCCGGACACTGAAGCTTTCTTT. V gene TRBV7-3 combines with J gene TRBJ1-1; D uncertain. This CDR3 region has 11 residues. Germline V lookup: CDR1 SGHTA, CDR2 FQGTGA. Deletions cut 5 bases from V and 3 bases from J, with 4 bases between.